These 3 T cell receptor beta chains came from one sample sequenced in a study of cytomegalovirus exposure and HLA in healthy donors. This PCR relied on a set of 60 Vbeta primers and 13 Jbeta primers. Some clones are missing from TCRdb's copy, which holds only in-frame ones; the method was immunoSEQ multiplex PCR. In the table there are 210,000 or so clones, more than 60% of which are singletons. Sequencing input: PBMCs. These receptors were collected from a woman aged 30 to 39 in good health and CMV-seropositive.

J is TRBJ2-3 and V is TRBV7-3, with D unresolved. V shed 1 base and J shed 6 bases, with 17 bases lying between them. The CDR3 length is 16 residues. Germline loops: CDR1 SGHTA, CDR2 FQGTGA. Written as DNA, the CDR3 is TGTGCCAGCAGCTTAATGTCGTACCACATTTCGGATACGCAGTATTTT. Residues: CASSLMSYHISDTQYF.

The chain is built from TRBV10-3 and TRBJ1-2; 7 bases map to TRBD1. V dropped 8 bases and J dropped 3; count of bases not matched to a gene: 9. This CDR3 region has 14 residues. The germline V gene has CDR1 ENHRY and CDR2 SYGVKD. The CDR3 spells CAIHPGQIYYGYTF. CDR3 DNA: TGTGCCATCCATCCGGGACAGATATACTATGGCTACACCTTC.

This clone was observed once. The rearrangement joins TRBV18 to TRBJ2-1; TRBD1 aligns across 7 bases. The CDR3 sequence is 15 residues long. Trimming cost V 4 bases and J 4 bases; bases outside gene matches: 7. CDR1 is KGHSH and CDR2 is LQKENI in the germline V gene. CDR3 sequence: CASSRMGDSYNEQFF. CDR3 DNA sequence: TGTGCCAGCTCACGAATGGGGGACAGTTACAATGAGCAGTTCTTC.